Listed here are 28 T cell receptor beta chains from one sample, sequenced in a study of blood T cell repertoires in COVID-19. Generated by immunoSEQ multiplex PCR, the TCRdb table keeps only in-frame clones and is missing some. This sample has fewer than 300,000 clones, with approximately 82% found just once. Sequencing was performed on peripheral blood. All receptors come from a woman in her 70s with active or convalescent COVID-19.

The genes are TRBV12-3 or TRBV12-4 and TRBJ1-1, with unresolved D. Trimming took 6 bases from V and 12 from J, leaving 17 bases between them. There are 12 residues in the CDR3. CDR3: CASSLYEGNSFF. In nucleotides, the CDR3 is TGTGCCAGCAGCCTTTACGAGGGCAATTCTTTCTTT.

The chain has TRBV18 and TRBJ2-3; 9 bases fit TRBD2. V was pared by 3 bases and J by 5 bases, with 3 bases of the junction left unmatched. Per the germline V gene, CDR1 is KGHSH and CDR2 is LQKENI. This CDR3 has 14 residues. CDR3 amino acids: CASSPGLAEDTQYF. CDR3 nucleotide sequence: TGTGCCAGCTCACCGGGACTAGCAGAAGATACGCAGTATTTT.

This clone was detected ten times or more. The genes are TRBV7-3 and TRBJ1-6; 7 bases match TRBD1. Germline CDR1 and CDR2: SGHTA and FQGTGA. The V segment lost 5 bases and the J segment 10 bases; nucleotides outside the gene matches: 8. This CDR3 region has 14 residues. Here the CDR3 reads CASSLGQAISPLHF. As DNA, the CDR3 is TGTGCCAGCAGCCTCGGACAGGCCATCTCACCCCTCCACTTT.

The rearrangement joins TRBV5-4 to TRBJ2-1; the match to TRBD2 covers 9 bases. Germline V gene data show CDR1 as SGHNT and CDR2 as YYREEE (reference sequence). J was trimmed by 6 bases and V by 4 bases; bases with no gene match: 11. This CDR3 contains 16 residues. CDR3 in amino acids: CASSREGASGVNEQFF. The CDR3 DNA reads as TGTGCCAGCAGCCGGGAGGGGGCTAGCGGGGTCAATGAGCAGTTCTTC. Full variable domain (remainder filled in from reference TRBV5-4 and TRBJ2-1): ETGVTQSPTHLIKTRGQQVTLRCSSQSGHNTVSWYQQALGQGPQFIFQYYREEENGRGNFPPRFSGLQFPNYSSELNVNALELDDSALYLCASSREGASGVNEQFFGPGTRLTVL.

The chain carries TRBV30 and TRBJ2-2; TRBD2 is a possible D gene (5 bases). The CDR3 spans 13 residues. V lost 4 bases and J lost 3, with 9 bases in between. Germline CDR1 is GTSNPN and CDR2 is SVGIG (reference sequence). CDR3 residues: CAWNRGYTGELFF. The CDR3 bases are TGTGCCTGGAATCGGGGATACACCGGGGAGCTGTTTTTT.

The CDR3 DNA follows: TGTGCCAGCAGGGGGACAGGGCGAGCTGAAGCTTTCTTT. It yields the protein CASRGTGRAEAFF. V usage is TRBV6-4 and J usage is TRBJ1-1, with TRBD1 matching 9 bases. Looked up from germline, CDR1 is MRHNA and CDR2 is SNTAGT. The CDR3 length is 13 residues. J lost 6 bases, V lost 6 bases, and 5 bases had no gene match.

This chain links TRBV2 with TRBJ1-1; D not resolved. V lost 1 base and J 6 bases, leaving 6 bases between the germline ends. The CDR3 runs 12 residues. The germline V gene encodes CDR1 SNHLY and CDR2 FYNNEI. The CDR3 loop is CASSEVGPEAFF. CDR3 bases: TGTGCCAGCAGTGAAGTGGGCCCTGAAGCTTTCTTT.

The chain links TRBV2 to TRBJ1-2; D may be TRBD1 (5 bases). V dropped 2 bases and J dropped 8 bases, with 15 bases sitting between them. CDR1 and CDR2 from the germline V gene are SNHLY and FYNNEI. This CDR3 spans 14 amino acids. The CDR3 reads CASSEQGWGDGYTF. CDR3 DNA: TGTGCCAGCAGTGAACAGGGTTGGGGGGACGGCTACACCTTC.

The CDR3 loop reads CASSQGTYGYTF. CDR3 bases: TGTGCCAGCAGCCAAGGAACATATGGCTACACCTTC. The gene calls are TRBV3-1 (or the pseudogene TRBV3-2) and TRBJ1-2; D gene unclear. The CDR3 is 12 amino acids. Trimming shortened V by 1 base and J by 5 bases, and 5 bases separated the two germline ends. CDR1 is LGHDT and CDR2 is YNNKEL in the germline V gene (reference sequence).

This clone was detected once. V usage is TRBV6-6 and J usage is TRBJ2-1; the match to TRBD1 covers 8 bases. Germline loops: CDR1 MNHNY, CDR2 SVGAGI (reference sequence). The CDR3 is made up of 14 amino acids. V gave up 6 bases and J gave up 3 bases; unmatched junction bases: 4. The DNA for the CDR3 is TGTGCCAGCAGGGACAGGGTAGGCTACAATGAGCAGTTCTTC. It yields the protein CASRDRVGYNEQFF.

Here the CDR3 reads CASSAGAPGGEAFF. Here the CDR3 DNA reads TGTGCCAGCAGTGCAGGGGCCCCAGGGGGTGAAGCTTTCTTT. The chain combines TRBV6-4 with TRBJ1-1, with TRBD1 matching over 7 bases. Germline assignment: CDR1 MRHNA and CDR2 SNTAGT. Unmatched junction bases numbered 9, after V lost 4 bases and J lost 7 bases. CDR3 size: 14 residues.

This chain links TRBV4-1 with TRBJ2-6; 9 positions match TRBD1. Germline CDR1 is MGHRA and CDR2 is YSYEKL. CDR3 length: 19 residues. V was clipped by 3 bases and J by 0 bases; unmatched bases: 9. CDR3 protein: CASSQRGQGRSSGANVLTF. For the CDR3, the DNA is TGCGCCAGCAGCCAGAGGGGACAGGGAAGGAGCTCTGGGGCCAACGTCCTGACTTTC.

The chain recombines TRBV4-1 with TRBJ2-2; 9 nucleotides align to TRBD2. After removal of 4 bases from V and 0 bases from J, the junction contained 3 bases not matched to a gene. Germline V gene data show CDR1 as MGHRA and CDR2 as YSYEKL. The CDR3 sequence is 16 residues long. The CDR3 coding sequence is TGCGCCAGCAGCCGAGGACTAGCGTCGAACACCGGGGAGCTGTTTTTT. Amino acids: CASSRGLASNTGELFF.

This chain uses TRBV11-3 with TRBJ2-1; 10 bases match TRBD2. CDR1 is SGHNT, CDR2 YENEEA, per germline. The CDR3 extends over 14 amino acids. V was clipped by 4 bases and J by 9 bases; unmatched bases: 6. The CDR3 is CASSSSGSKGEQFF. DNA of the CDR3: TGTGCCAGCAGCTCTAGCGGGAGTAAGGGTGAGCAGTTCTTC.

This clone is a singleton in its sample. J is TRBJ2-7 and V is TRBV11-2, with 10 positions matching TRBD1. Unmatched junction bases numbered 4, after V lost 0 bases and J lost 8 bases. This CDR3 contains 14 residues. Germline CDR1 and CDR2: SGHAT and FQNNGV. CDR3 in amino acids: CASSLEGQGDQQYF. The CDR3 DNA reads TGTGCCAGCAGCTTAGAAGGACAGGGGGATCAGCAGTACTTC.

The CDR3 region is CASSVSGLAGTDTQYF. The CDR3, as DNA: TGTGCCAGCAGCGTATCGGGACTAGCGGGCACAGATACGCAGTATTTT. This chain connects TRBV9 to TRBJ2-3, with 11 bases matching TRBD2. The length of the CDR3 is 16 residues. The trim removed 1 base at V and 1 base at J, leaving 2 bases unmatched. Germline CDR1 and CDR2: SGDLS and YYNGEE.

The CDR3 sequence is CASSDRAGGSFGQPQHF. CDR3 in DNA: TGTGCCAGCAGTGACAGGGCGGGGGGCTCGTTCGGTCAGCCCCAGCATTTT. This chain joins TRBV6-2 or TRBV6-3 and TRBJ1-5, with 7 bases aligning to TRBD1. The CDR3 runs 17 residues. Germline V CDR1 and CDR2: MNHEY, SVGEGT. J was trimmed by 6 bases and V by 5 bases; bases with no gene match: 16.

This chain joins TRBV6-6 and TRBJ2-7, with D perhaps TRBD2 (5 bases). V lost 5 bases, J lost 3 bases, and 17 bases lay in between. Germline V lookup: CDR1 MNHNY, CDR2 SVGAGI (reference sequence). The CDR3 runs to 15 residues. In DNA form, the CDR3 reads TGTGCCAGCAGTCCGTCTAGGGAGAGCATCTACGAGCAGTACTTC. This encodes CASSPSRESIYEQYF.

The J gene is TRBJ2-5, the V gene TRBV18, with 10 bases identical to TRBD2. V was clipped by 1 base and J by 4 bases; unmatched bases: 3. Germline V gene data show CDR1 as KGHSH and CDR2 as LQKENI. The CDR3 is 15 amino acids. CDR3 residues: CASSPQKREGETQYF. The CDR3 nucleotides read TGTGCCAGCTCACCACAGAAGCGGGAGGGAGAGACCCAGTACTTC.

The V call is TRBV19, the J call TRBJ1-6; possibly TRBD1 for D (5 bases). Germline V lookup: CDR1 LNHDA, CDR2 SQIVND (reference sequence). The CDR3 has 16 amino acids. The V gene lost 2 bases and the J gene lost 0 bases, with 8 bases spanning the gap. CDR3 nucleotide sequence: TGTGCCAGTAGTATACAGGGAAGCTCCTATAATTCACCCCTCCACTTT. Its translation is CASSIQGSSYNSPLHF.

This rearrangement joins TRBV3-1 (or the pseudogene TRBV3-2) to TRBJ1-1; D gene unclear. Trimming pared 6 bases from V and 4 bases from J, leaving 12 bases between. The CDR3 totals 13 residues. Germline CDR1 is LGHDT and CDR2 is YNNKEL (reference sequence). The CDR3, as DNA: TGTGCCAGCAGTCTCGGCAGGTCCACTGAAGCTTTCTTT. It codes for CASSLGRSTEAFF.

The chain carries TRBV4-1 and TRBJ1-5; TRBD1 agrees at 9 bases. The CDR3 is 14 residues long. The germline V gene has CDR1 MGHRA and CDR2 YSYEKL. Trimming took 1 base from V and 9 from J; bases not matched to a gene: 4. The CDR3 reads CASSQGDRERPQHF. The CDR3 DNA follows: TGCGCCAGCAGCCAAGGGGACAGGGAGAGGCCCCAGCATTTT.

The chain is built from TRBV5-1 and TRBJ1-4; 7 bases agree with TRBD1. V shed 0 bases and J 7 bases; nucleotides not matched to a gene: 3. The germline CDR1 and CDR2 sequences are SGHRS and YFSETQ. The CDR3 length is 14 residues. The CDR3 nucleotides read TGCGCCAGCAGCTTGGGGGACAGTCTTGAAAAACTGTTTTTT. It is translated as CASSLGDSLEKLFF.

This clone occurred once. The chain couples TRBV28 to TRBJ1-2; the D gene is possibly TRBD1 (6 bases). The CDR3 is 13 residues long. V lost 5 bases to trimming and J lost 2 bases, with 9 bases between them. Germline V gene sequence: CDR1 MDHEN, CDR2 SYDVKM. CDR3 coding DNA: TGTGCCAGCAGTCCAGGGGCGAACTATGGCTACACCTTC. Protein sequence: CASSPGANYGYTF.

This CDR3 reads CASSLGVIGEQFF. The CDR3 DNA is TGTGCCAGCAGCTTAGGGGTGATCGGGGAGCAGTTCTTC. J is TRBJ2-1 and V is TRBV7-2; D is ambiguous. This CDR3 is 13 amino acids long. V lost 1 base to trimming and J lost 10 bases, with 11 bases between them. Germline CDR1 is SGHTA and CDR2 is FQGNSA. The variable domain in full, completed from reference TRBV7-2 and TRBJ2-1, reads GAGVSQSPSNKVTEKGKDVELRCDPISGHTALYWYRQSLGQGLEFLIYFQGNSAPDKSGLPSDRFSAERTGGSVSTLTIQRTQQEDSAVYLCASSLGVIGEQFFGPGTRLTVL.

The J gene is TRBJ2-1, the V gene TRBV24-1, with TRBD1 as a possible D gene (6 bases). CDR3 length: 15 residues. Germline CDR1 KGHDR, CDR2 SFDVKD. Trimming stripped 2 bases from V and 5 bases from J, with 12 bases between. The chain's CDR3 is CATSDWPDRDNEQFF. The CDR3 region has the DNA TGTGCCACCAGTGATTGGCCGGACAGAGACAATGAGCAGTTCTTC.

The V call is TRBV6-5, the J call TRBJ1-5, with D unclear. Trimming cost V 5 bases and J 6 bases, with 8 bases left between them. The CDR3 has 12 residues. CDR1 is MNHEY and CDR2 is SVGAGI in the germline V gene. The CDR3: CASSPPGQPQHF. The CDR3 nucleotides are TGTGCCAGCAGTCCCCCGGGTCAGCCCCAGCATTTT.

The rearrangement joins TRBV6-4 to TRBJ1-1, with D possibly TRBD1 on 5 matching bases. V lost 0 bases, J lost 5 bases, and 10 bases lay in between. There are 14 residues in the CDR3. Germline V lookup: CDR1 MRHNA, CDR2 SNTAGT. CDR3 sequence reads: CASSDSDIPTEAFF. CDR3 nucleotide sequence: TGTGCCAGCAGTGACTCGGACATTCCGACTGAAGCTTTCTTT.